This section outlines one T cell receptor (beta chain) sequence together with its context. The data were taken from a study of OX40 agonist ivuxolimab in advanced cancers. The repertoire was sequenced with immunoSEQ multiplex PCR; TCRdb's copy has only in-frame clones and lacks some. Of around 33,000 clones listed, 80% to 95% are singletons. CDR1 is SGHRS and CDR2 is YFSETQ in the germline V gene. The CDR3 covers 17 residues. The J segment lost 1 base and the V segment lost 0 bases, leaving 5 bases of the junction unmatched. The origin of this receptor is an adult with an advanced solid tumor such as melanoma, head and neck, liver or kidney cancer. The material sequenced was CD4+ or CD8+ T cells sorted from blood, taken in a trial of the OX40 agonist ivuxolimab. This chain uses TRBV5-1 with TRBJ2-1, with 9 nucleotides matching TRBD2. For the CDR3, the DNA is TGCGCCAGCAGCTTGGGGGTAGCGGGGGAGTCCTACAATGAGCAGTTCTTC. This gives the protein CASSLGVAGESYNEQFF.